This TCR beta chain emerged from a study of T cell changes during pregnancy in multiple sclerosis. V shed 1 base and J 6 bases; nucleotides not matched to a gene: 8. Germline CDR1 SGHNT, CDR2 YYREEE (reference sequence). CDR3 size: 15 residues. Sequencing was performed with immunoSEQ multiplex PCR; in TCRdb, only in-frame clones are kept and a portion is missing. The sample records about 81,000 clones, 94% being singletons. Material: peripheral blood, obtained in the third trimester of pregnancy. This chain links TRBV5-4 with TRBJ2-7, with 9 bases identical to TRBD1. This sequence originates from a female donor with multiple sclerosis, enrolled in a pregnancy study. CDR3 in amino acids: CASSLSGQGIGEQYF. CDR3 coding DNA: TGTGCCAGCAGCTTGTCAGGACAGGGGATCGGCGAGCAGTACTTC.